A selection of T cell receptor beta chains follows, all from one sample in a study of T-cell reconstitution after alpha-beta-depleted transplantation in children. TCRdb reprocessed the PCR reads with MiXCR, giving one entry per CDR3 protein. Counted here are 200,000 to 250,000 distinct CDR3 sequences, roughly a quarter occurring once; the ten biggest clones make up 2.6%. The source material was PBMCs, sampled before TCRalphabeta/CD19-depleted stem cell transplant. The receptors here all came from a girl aged 2-10 years with Fanconi anemia, due to receive a stem cell transplant. The CDR3 runs from the conserved cysteine through the conserved F or W. The D gene is left open where the match is weak. Rows give clone size only sometimes, using once, few, many, or a class for an expanded clone.

size: -; J: TRBJ2-7; D: -; V: TRBV20-1; DNA: TGCAGTGCTAGGGCGGTGACCTACGAGCAGTACTTC; CDR3: CSARAVTYEQYF
size: many; J: TRBJ2-3; D: TRBD2; V: TRBV6-5; DNA: TGTGCCAGCAGTCCGGGACTAGCGTTAGATACGCAGTATTTT; CDR3: CASSPGLALDTQYF
size: many; J: TRBJ1-5; D: TRBD1; V: TRBV20-1; DNA: TGCAGTGCTAGCCCGGGACAGGAACATCAGCCCCAGCATTTT; CDR3: CSASPGQEHQPQHF
size: -; J: TRBJ2-2; D: -; V: TRBV7-9; DNA: TGTGCCAGCAGCTCAACCCCAGGGCTCGCCGGGGAGCTGTTTTTT; CDR3: CASSSTPGLAGELFF
size: many; J: TRBJ2-2; D: TRBD2; V: TRBV12-3/TRBV12-4; DNA: TGTGCCAGCAGCCAGGGACTAGCGGGAGGAACCGGGGAGCTGTTTTTT; CDR3: CASSQGLAGGTGELFF
size: few; J: TRBJ2-1; D: TRBD2; V: TRBV2; DNA: TGTGCCAGCAGGCTCAGGACTAGCGGGGGAGATCACAATGAGCAGTTCTTC; CDR3: CASRLRTSGGDHNEQFF
size: many; J: TRBJ2-1; D: -; V: TRBV20-1; DNA: TGCAGTGCTAGTCCTAGCAGTAGCTCCTACAATGAGCAGTTCTTC; CDR3: CSASPSSSSYNEQFF
size: -; J: TRBJ2-1; D: -; V: TRBV25-1; DNA: TGTGCCAGCAGTGAATCTGGGATTGAGCAGTTCTTC; CDR3: CASSESGIEQFF
size: -; J: TRBJ2-5; D: TRBD2; V: TRBV12-3/TRBV12-4; DNA: TGTGCCAGCAGTTTCAGGGAGGGGGAGACCCAGTACTTC; CDR3: CASSFREGETQYF
size: -; J: TRBJ1-1; D: -; V: TRBV2; DNA: TGTGCCAGCAGTGAACTTGGCGCTCGGAACACTGAAGCTTTCTTT; CDR3: CASSELGARNTEAFF
size: -; J: TRBJ2-3; D: -; V: TRBV29-1; DNA: TGCAGCGTCGACCCGGGGAAGCGGGATACGCAGTATTTT; CDR3: CSVDPGKRDTQYF
size: few; J: TRBJ2-5; D: TRBD2; V: TRBV7-3; DNA: TGTGCCAGCAGCCCCACCGGACTAGCGGGCGAGACCCAGTACTTC; CDR3: CASSPTGLAGETQYF
size: few; J: TRBJ2-5; D: -; V: TRBV20-1; DNA: TGCAGTGCCCACCCGGCCAACCGGGGAGAGACCCAGTACTTC; CDR3: CSAHPANRGETQYF
size: -; J: TRBJ1-2; D: TRBD1; V: TRBV7-3; DNA: TGTGCCAGCAGCACAGGGGAGAGGATAAATGGCTACACCTTC; CDR3: CASSTGERINGYTF
size: -; J: TRBJ2-5; D: TRBD2; V: TRBV9; DNA: TGTGCCAGCAGCGTAGATCCCCTAGCGGGGCTTCAAGAGACCCAGTACTTC; CDR3: CASSVDPLAGLQETQYF
size: many; J: TRBJ2-7; D: TRBD2; V: TRBV29-1; DNA: TGCAGCGTTAAACCGGGGGGAACCTACGAGCAGTACTTC; CDR3: CSVKPGGTYEQYF
size: -; J: TRBJ2-1; D: -; V: TRBV29-1; DNA: TGCAGCGTTGAAGATTGGACTGTACAGAACAACAATGAGCAGTTCTTC; CDR3: CSVEDWTVQNNNEQFF
size: many; J: TRBJ2-7; D: TRBD2; V: TRBV14; DNA: TGTGCCAGTTCGGGACTAGCGGCATACGTAAAGTACTTC; CDR3: CASSGLAAYVKYF
size: many; J: TRBJ2-1; D: -; V: TRBV12-3/TRBV12-4; DNA: TGTGCCAGCAGTTTAGGGACTCCAGTTTACAATGAGCAGTTCTTC; CDR3: CASSLGTPVYNEQFF
size: -; J: TRBJ2-2; D: -; V: TRBV5-1; DNA: TGCGCCAGCAGCTTGGCCAGGGGGGACACCGGGGAGCTGTTTTTT; CDR3: CASSLARGDTGELFF
size: many; J: TRBJ1-5; D: -; V: TRBV12-3/TRBV12-4; DNA: TGTGCCAGCAGCCAGACAGAAGTCAATCAGCCCCAGCATTTT; CDR3: CASSQTEVNQPQHF
size: many; J: TRBJ2-2; D: -; V: TRBV29-1; DNA: TGCAGCGTTGTCGGGGACGCGAACACCGGGGAGCTGTTTTTT; CDR3: CSVVGDANTGELFF
size: many; J: TRBJ2-7; D: -; V: TRBV29-1; DNA: TGCAGCGTTGACGACGGCCCGGGCGACGAGCAGTACTTC; CDR3: CSVDDGPGDEQYF
size: few; J: TRBJ2-7; D: TRBD1; V: TRBV5-1; DNA: TGCGCCAGCAGCTTGTACACCGGGACAGGGACCTACGAGCAGTACTTC; CDR3: CASSLYTGTGTYEQYF
size: -; J: TRBJ2-1; D: -; V: TRBV20-1; DNA: TGCAGTGCTCCCAGCGGGCGTTCCTACAATGAGCAGTTCTTC; CDR3: CSAPSGRSYNEQFF
size: many; J: TRBJ2-3; D: -; V: TRBV20-1; DNA: TGCAGTGCTAGATCCAGCACAGATACGCAGTATTTT; CDR3: CSARSSTDTQYF
size: many; J: TRBJ2-5; D: -; V: TRBV12-3/TRBV12-4; DNA: TGTGCCAGCAGTTTAGTGCAGTCGGAGTTGGCCCAGTACTTC; CDR3: CASSLVQSELAQYF
size: -; J: TRBJ2-1; D: TRBD2; V: TRBV29-1; DNA: TGCAGCGTCGCCGGGACTAGATCCTACAATGAGCAGTTCTTC; CDR3: CSVAGTRSYNEQFF
size: many; J: TRBJ2-3; D: TRBD2; V: TRBV20-1; DNA: TGCAGTGCTAGAGGAAAGGCGGGAGGGCCGACAGATACGCAGTATTTT; CDR3: CSARGKAGGPTDTQYF
size: few; J: TRBJ1-3; D: -; V: TRBV29-1; DNA: TGCAGCGTTCCAACAGGGCCCTCTGGAAACACCATATATTTT; CDR3: CSVPTGPSGNTIYF
size: few; J: TRBJ1-1; D: -; V: TRBV12-3/TRBV12-4; DNA: TGTGCCAGCAGTCCGGAGGGGACTGAAGCTTTCTTT; CDR3: CASSPEGTEAFF
size: -; J: TRBJ1-1; D: -; V: TRBV28; DNA: TGTGCCAGCAGTTGGATCAATCAATGGAGGCGCACTGAAGCTTTCTTT; CDR3: CASSWINQWRRTEAFF
size: many; J: TRBJ2-5; D: TRBD1; V: TRBV28; DNA: TGTGCCAGCAGTTACCCAGGGGGATCACGGGAGACCCAGTACTTC; CDR3: CASSYPGGSRETQYF
size: many; J: TRBJ1-1; D: TRBD1; V: TRBV30; DNA: TGTGCCTGGGAGGGGGCGAATGGTGAAGCTTTCTTT; CDR3: CAWEGANGEAFF
size: many; J: TRBJ2-5; D: -; V: TRBV7-2; DNA: TGTGCCAGCAGCTTCGACAGGCTGTACCAAGAGACCCAGTACTTC; CDR3: CASSFDRLYQETQYF
size: -; J: TRBJ2-3; D: -; V: TRBV6-1; DNA: TGTGCCAGCAGTGAAGTGAGACCTAGCACAGATACGCAGTATTTT; CDR3: CASSEVRPSTDTQYF
size: many; J: TRBJ2-5; D: TRBD1; V: TRBV29-1; DNA: TGCAGCGTTGAAGATCAGGACAGGGGGCAAGAGACCCAGTACTTC; CDR3: CSVEDQDRGQETQYF
size: many; J: TRBJ2-1; D: TRBD2; V: TRBV7-2; DNA: TGTGCCAGCAGCTTACTAGCGGGGATCAATGAGCAGTTCTTC; CDR3: CASSLLAGINEQFF
size: many; J: TRBJ2-5; D: -; V: TRBV29-1; DNA: TGCAGCGTTGGGCAGGGAGAGGGTCAAGAGACCCAGTACTTC; CDR3: CSVGQGEGQETQYF
size: -; J: TRBJ2-7; D: TRBD2; V: TRBV4-2; DNA: TGTGCCAGCAGCGGACTAGCGGGGTCCTACGAGCAGTACTTC; CDR3: CASSGLAGSYEQYF
size: many; J: TRBJ2-1; D: TRBD1; V: TRBV20-1; DNA: TGCAGTGTCCAGCCGGACAGGGCTTCGGGAGAGCAGTTCTTC; CDR3: CSVQPDRASGEQFF
size: few; J: TRBJ2-7; D: TRBD2; V: TRBV7-2; DNA: TGTGCCAGCAGCTTAGGGACTAGCGGGAGGATAGCCTACGAGCAGTACTTC; CDR3: CASSLGTSGRIAYEQYF
size: -; J: TRBJ1-5; D: -; V: TRBV7-8; DNA: TGTGCCAGCAGCGGCAGACGGTCTTATCAGCCCCAGCATTTT; CDR3: CASSGRRSYQPQHF
size: many; J: TRBJ2-5; D: -; V: TRBV29-1; DNA: TGCAGCGTTGACCTCGACGGCCAAGAGACCCAGTACTTC; CDR3: CSVDLDGQETQYF
size: -; J: TRBJ1-5; D: TRBD1; V: TRBV29-1; DNA: TGCAGCGTTGGTGGAGGACAGGATAGCAATCAGCCCCAGCATTTT; CDR3: CSVGGGQDSNQPQHF
size: -; J: TRBJ1-2; D: TRBD1; V: TRBV28; DNA: TGTGCCAGCAGTTTATTCGCGCAGGGGGCAGGTGGCTACACCTTC; CDR3: CASSLFAQGAGGYTF
size: -; J: TRBJ2-1; D: TRBD2; V: TRBV7-9; DNA: TGTGCCAGCAGCTTTGTAGCGGGGTACAATGAGCAGTTCTTC; CDR3: CASSFVAGYNEQFF
size: many; J: TRBJ2-1; D: TRBD1; V: TRBV20-1; DNA: TGCAGTGCCAGGACAGGGGCCTCCTACAATGAGCAGTTCTTC; CDR3: CSARTGASYNEQFF
size: few; J: TRBJ2-3; D: -; V: TRBV11-2; DNA: TGTGCCAGCAGCTTAGATCTCTATAGCGGACGCACAGATACGCAGTATTTT; CDR3: CASSLDLYSGRTDTQYF
size: few; J: TRBJ2-2; D: TRBD1; V: TRBV29-1; DNA: TGCAGCGTTCAGGGGGAGTACACCGGGGAGCTGTTTTTT; CDR3: CSVQGEYTGELFF
size: many; J: TRBJ1-4; D: TRBD1; V: TRBV20-1; DNA: TGCAGTGCTAGAGATTGGACAGGCGAAAAACTGTTTTTT; CDR3: CSARDWTGEKLFF
size: few; J: TRBJ2-5; D: -; V: TRBV5-1; DNA: TGCGCCAGCCACCAAGGATCGGGAAGGGAGACCCAGTACTTC; CDR3: CASHQGSGRETQYF
size: -; J: TRBJ1-1; D: TRBD1; V: TRBV29-1; DNA: TGCAGCGTCAAAAATGTCCAGGGGGCCCACAGTGAAGCTTTCTTT; CDR3: CSVKNVQGAHSEAFF
size: few; J: TRBJ2-1; D: -; V: TRBV12-3/TRBV12-4; DNA: TGTGCCAGCAGTTTCGGGGGATTTGGGTACAATGAGCAGTTCTTC; CDR3: CASSFGGFGYNEQFF
size: many; J: TRBJ2-5; D: -; V: TRBV5-5; DNA: TGTGCCAGCAGCTTGGCAGCCGTCCAAGAGACCCAGTACTTC; CDR3: CASSLAAVQETQYF
size: few; J: TRBJ1-5; D: -; V: TRBV12-3/TRBV12-4; DNA: TGTGCCAGCAGTTTAGGGGCAGTTAATCAGCCCCAGCATTTT; CDR3: CASSLGAVNQPQHF
size: many; J: TRBJ1-2; D: -; V: TRBV29-1; DNA: TGCAGCGTTGAAGTTAGGGGCAGGGGCTATGGCTACACCTTC; CDR3: CSVEVRGRGYGYTF